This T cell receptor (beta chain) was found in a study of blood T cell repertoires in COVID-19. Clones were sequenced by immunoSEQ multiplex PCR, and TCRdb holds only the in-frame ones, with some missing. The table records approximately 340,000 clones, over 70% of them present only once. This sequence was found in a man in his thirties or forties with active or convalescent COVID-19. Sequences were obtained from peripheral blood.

DNA of the CDR3: TGCGCCAGCAGCTTCCCGGGGGGGCGGGAGGTCCATAGCAATCAGCCCCAGCATTTT. Protein product: CASSFPGGREVHSNQPQHF. The J gene is TRBJ1-5, the V gene TRBV5-1; a possible D gene is TRBD1 (6 bases). With 2 bases removed from V and 0 bases from J, the gap between germline ends came to 21 bases. Germline CDR1 reads SGHRS; CDR2 reads YFSETQ. The CDR3 has 19 residues.